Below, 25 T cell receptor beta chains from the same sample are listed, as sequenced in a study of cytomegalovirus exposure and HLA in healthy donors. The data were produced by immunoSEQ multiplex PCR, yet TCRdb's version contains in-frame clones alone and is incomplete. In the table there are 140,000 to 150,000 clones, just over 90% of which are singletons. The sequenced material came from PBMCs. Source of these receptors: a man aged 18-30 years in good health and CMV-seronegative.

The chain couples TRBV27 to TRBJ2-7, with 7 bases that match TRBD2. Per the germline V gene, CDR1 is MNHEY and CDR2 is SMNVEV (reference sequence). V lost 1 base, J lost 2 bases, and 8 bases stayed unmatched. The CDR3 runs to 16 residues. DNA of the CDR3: TGTGCCAGCAGTTTATTAGGGGCTAGCGGCCCCTACGAGCAGTACGTC. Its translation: CASSLLGASGPYEQYV.

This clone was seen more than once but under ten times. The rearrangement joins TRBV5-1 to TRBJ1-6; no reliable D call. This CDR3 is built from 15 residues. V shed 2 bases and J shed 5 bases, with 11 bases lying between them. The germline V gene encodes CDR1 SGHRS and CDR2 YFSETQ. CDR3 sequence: CASSLSTGNNSPLHF. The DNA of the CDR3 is TGCGCCAGCAGCTTAAGTACGGGGAATAATTCACCCCTCCACTTT.

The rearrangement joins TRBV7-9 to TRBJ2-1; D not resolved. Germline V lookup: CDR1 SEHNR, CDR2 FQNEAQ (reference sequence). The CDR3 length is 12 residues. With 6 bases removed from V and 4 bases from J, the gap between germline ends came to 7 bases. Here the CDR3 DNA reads TGTGCCAGCAGTCCGGGTTACAATGAGCAGTTCTTC. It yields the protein CASSPGYNEQFF.

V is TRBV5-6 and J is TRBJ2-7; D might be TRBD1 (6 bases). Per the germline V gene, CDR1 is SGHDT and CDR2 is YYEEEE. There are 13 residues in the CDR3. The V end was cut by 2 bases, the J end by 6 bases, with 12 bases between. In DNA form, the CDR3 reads TGTGCCAGCAGCTTCGCGACAGGCAGCGAGCAGTACGTC. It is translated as CASSFATGSEQYV.

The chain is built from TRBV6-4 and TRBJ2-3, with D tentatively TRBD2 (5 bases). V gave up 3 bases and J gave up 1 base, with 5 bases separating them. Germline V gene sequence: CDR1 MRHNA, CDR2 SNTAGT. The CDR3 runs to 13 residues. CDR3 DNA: TGTGCCAGCAGTGAGCGGGGCACAGATACGCAGTATTTT. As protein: CASSERGTDTQYF.

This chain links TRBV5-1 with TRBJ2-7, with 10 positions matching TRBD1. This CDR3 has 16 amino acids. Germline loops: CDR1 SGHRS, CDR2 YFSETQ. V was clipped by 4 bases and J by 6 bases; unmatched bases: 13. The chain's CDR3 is CASSHGETGGIGEQYF. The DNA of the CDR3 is TGCGCCAGCAGCCACGGAGAGACAGGGGGCATCGGCGAGCAGTACTTC.

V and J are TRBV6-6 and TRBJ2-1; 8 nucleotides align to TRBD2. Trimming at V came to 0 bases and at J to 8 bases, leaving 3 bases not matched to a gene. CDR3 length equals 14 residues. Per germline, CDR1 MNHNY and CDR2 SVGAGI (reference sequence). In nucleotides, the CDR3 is TGTGCCAGCAGTTACTCAGGGACTAGGGATGAGCAGTTCTTC. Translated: CASSYSGTRDEQFF.

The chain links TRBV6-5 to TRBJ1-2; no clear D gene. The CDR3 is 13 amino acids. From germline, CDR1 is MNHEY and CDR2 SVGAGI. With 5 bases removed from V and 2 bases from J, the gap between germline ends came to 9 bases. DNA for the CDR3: TGTGCCAGCAGTAGTGGGCAGAACTATGGCTACACCTTC. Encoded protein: CASSSGQNYGYTF.

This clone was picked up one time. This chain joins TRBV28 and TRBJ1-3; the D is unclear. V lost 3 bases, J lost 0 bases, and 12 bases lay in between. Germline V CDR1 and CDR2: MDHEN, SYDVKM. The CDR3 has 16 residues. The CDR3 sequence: CASSFPAASSGNTIYF. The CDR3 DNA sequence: TGTGCCAGCAGTTTCCCTGCCGCCAGCTCTGGAAACACCATATATTTT.

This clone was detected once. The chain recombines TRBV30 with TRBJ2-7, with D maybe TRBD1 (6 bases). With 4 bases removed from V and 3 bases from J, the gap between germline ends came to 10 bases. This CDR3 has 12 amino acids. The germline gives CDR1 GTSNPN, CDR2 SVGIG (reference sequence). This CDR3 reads CAWTGDGYEQYF. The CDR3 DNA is TGTGCCTGGACAGGGGACGGCTACGAGCAGTACTTC.

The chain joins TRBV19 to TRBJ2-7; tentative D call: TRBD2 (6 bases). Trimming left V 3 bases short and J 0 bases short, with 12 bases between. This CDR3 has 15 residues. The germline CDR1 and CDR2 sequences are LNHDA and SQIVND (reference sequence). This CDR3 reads CASSMRAGGSYEQYV. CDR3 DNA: TGTGCCAGTAGTATGCGAGCGGGTGGCTCCTACGAGCAGTACGTC.

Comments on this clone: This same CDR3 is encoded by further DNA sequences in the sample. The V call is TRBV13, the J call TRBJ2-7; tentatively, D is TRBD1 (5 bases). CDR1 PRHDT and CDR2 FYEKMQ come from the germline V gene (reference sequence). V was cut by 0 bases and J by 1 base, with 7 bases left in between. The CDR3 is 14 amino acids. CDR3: CASSLGGDSYEQYF. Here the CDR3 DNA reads TGTGCCAGCAGCTTAGGAGGGGATTCCTACGAGCAGTACTTC.

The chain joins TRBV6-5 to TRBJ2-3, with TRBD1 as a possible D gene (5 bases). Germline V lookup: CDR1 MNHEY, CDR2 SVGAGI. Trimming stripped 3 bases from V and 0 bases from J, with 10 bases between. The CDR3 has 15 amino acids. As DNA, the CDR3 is TGTGCCAGCAGTTATAGGGGCTTAAGCACAGATACGCAGTATTTT. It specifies CASSYRGLSTDTQYF.

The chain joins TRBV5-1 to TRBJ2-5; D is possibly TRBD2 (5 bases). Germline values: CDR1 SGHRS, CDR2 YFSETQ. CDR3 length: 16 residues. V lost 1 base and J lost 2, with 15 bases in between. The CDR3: CASSLRRVTSQETQYF. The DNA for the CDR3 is TGCGCCAGCAGCTTGAGGCGGGTAACTTCACAAGAGACCCAGTACTTC.

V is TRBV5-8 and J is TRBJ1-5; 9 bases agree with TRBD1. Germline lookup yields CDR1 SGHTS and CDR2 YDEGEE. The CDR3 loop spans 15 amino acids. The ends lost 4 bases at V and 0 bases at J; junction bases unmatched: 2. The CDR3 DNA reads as TGTGCCAGCAGCGGGACAGGGATTAGCAATCAGCCCCAGCATTTT. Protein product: CASSGTGISNQPQHF.

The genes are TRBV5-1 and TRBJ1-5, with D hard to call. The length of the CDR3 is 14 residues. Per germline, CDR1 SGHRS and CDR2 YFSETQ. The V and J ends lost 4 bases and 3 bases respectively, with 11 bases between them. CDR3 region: CASSPEGDNQPQHF. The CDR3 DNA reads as TGCGCCAGCAGCCCGGAGGGCGACAATCAGCCCCAGCATTTT.

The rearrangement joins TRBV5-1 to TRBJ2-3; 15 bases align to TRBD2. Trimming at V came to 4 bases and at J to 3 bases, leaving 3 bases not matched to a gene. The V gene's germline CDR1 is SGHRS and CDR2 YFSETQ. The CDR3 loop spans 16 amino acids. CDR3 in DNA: TGCGCCAGCAGCCCAGGGACTAGCGGGAGGACAGATACGCAGTATTTT. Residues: CASSPGTSGRTDTQYF.

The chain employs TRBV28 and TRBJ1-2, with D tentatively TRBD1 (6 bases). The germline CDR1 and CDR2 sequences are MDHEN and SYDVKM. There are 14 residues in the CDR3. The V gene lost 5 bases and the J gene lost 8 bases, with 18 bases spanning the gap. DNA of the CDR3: TGTGCCAGCAGTCCGACCCAGGGGTGGGGAGGCTACACCTTC. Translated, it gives CASSPTQGWGGYTF.

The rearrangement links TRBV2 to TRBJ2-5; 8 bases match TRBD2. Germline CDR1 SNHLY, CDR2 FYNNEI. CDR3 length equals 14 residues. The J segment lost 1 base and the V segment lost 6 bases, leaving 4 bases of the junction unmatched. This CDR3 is CASRDGGAQETQYF. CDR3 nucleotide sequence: TGTGCCAGCAGGGACGGGGGGGCCCAAGAGACCCAGTACTTC. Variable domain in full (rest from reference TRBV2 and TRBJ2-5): EPEVTQTPSHQVTQMGQEVILRCVPISNHLYFYWYRQILGQKVEFLVSFYNNEISEKSEIFDDQFSVERPDGSNFTLKIRSTKLEDSAMYFCASRDGGAQETQYFGPGTRLLVL.

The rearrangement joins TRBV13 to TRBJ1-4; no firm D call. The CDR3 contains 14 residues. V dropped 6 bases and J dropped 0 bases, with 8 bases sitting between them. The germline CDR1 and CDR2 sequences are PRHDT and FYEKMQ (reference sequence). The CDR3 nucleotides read TGTGCCAGCAGTGGTCGGTCAACTAATGAAAAACTGTTTTTT. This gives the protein CASSGRSTNEKLFF.

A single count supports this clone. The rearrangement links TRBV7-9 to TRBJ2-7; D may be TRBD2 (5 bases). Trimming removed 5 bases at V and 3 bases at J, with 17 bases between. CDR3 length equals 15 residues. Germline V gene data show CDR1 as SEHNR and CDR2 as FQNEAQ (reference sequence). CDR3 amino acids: CASSPLRDPLYEQYF. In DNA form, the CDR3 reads TGTGCCAGCAGCCCCTTACGGGATCCCCTCTACGAGCAGTACTTC.

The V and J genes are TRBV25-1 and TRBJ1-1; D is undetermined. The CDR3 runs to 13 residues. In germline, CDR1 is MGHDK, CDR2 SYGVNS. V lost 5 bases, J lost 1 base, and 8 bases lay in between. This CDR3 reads CASSLQANTEAFF. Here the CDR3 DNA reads TGTGCCAGCAGTCTTCAGGCGAACACTGAAGCTTTCTTT. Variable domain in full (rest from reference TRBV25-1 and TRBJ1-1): EADIYQTPRYLVIGTGKKITLECSQTMGHDKMYWYQQDPGMELHLIHYSYGVNSTEKGDLSSESTVSRIRTEHFPLTLESARPSHTSQYLCASSLQANTEAFFGQGTRLTVV.

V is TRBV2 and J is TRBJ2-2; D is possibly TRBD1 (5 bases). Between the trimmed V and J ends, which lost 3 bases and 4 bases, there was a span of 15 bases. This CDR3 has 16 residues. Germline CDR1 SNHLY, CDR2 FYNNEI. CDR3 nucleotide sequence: TGTGCCAGCAGTGAGGGGCCGACGCTATTCACCGGGGAGCTGTTTTTT. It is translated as CASSEGPTLFTGELFF.

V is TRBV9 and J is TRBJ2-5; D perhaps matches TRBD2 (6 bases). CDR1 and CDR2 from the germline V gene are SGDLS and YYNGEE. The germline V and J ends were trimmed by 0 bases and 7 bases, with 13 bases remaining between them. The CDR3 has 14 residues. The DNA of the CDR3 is TGTGCCAGCAGCGTAGATGGAGGGGTAGGGACCCAGTACTTC. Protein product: CASSVDGGVGTQYF.

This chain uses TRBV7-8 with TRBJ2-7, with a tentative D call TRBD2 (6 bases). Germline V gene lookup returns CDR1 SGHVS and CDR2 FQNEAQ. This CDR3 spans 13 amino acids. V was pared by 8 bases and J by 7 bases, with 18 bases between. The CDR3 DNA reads TGTGCCAGCGGGGCAGGAGGGTCTCGGGAGCAGTACTTC. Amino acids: CASGAGGSREQYF.